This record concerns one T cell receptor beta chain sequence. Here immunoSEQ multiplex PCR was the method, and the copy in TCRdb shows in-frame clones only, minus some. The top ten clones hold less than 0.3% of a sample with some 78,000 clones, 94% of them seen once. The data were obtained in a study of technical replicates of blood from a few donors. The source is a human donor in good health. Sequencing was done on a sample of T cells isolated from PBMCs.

CDR3 in amino acids: CASSLRGGRQETQYF. CDR3 in DNA: TGTGCCAGCAGCTTACGGGGGGGAAGGCAAGAGACCCAGTACTTC. The chain employs TRBV13 and TRBJ2-5; TRBD2 matches at 8 bases. V trimming: 2 bases; J trimming: 2 bases; junction bases outside the gene matches: 4. This CDR3 spans 15 amino acids. Germline-derived CDR1 and CDR2 are PRHDT and FYEKMQ (reference sequence).